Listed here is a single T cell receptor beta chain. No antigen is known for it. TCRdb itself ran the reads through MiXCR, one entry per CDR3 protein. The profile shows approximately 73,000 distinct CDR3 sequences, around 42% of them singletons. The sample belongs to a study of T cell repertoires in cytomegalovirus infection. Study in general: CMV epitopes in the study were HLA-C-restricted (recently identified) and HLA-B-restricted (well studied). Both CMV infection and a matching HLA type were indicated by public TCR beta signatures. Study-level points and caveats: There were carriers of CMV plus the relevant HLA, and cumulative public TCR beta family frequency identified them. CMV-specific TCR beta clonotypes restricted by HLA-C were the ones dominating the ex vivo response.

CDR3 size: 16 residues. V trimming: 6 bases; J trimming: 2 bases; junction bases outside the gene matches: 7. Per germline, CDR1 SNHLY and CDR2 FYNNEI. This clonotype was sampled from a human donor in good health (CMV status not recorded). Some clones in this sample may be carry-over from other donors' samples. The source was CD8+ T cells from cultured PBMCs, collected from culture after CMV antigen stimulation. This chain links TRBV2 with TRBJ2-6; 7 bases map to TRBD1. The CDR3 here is CASSGTEPPGANVLTF. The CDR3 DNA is TGTGCCAGCAGCGGGACAGAACCGCCTGGGGCCAACGTCCTGACTTTC.